The sequence of this T cell receptor beta chain was determined in a study of Ad26.COV2.S vaccination and SARS-CoV-2 variants. The study, taken as a whole, reports: For non-spike TCRs, breadth in vaccine recipients resembled that in placebo recipients.

V was cut by 3 bases and J by 3 bases, with 10 bases left in between. There are 14 residues in the CDR3. Germline V gene lookup returns CDR1 SEHNR and CDR2 FQNEAQ (reference sequence). The protocol was immunoSEQ multiplex PCR, while the TCRdb copy is restricted to in-frame clones and leaves out a portion. Here the sample spans 400,000 to 500,000 clones, roughly 88% being singletons. In the case of this clone: Its antigen is not identified.

Treatment reported: 19 received Ad26.COV2.S at low or high dose, single or two shots; 5 received placebo; per-sample allocation not given. Day 63 after the first vaccine or placebo injection was the time point for sampling. This chain links TRBV7-9 with TRBJ2-3, with D hard to call. This specimen was peripheral blood, taken in a trial of Ad26.COV2.S vaccine versus placebo. The receptor's source is a person aged 18-65 years who received the Ad26.COV2.S COVID-19 vaccine or a placebo. The CDR3 DNA reads TGTGCCAGCAGCTTCGAATCGTGGACAGATACGCAGTATTTT. This sequence encodes CASSFESWTDTQYF.